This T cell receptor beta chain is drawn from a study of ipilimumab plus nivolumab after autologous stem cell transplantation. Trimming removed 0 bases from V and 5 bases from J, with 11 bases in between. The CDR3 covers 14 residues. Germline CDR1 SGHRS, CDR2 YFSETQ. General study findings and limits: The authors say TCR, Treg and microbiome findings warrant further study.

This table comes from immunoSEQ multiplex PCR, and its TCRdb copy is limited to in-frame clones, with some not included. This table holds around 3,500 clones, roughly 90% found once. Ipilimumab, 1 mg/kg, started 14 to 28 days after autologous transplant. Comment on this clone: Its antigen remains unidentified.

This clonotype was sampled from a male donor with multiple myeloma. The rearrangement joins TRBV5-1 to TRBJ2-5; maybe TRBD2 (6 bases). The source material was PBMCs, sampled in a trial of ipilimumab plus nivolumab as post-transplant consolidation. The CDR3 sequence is CASSLDGSGETQYF. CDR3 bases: TGCGCCAGCAGCTTGGACGGGAGCGGGGAGACCCAGTACTTC.